Following are 24 T cell receptor beta chains from one sample sequenced in a study of OX40 agonist ivuxolimab in advanced cancers. Assay: immunoSEQ multiplex PCR; the TCRdb copy retains only in-frame clones and omits some. This sample has about 53,000 clones, with approximately 90% found just once. The source material was CD4+ or CD8+ T cells sorted from blood, sampled in a trial of the OX40 agonist ivuxolimab. These receptors all stem from an adult with an advanced solid tumor such as melanoma, head and neck, liver or kidney cancer.

The count of this clone is one. This chain joins TRBV10-3 and TRBJ1-2; 7 bases align to TRBD1. Trimming cost V 3 bases and J 5 bases; bases outside gene matches: 9. Germline V gene lookup returns CDR1 ENHRY and CDR2 SYGVKD. CDR3 length equals 15 residues. CDR3 coding DNA: TGTGCCATCAGTGATGGAGGGGGCGAAGGGTATGGCTACACCTTC. Translation gives CAISDGGGEGYGYTF.

The chain uses TRBV19 and TRBJ2-3; 7 nucleotides agree with TRBD2. Germline CDR1 is LNHDA and CDR2 is SQIVND (reference sequence). Unmatched junction bases numbered 8, after V lost 4 bases and J lost 1 base. The CDR3 is 16 residues long. CDR3 region: CASSSQRDVGTDTQYF. In DNA, the CDR3 is TGTGCCAGTAGTAGCCAGCGGGATGTCGGCACAGATACGCAGTATTTT.

The J gene is TRBJ2-7, the V gene TRBV12-5; D call uncertain. The germline V and J ends were trimmed by 2 bases and 5 bases, with 7 bases remaining between them. Germline loops: CDR1 LGHNT, CDR2 FRNRAP. The CDR3 length is 12 residues. The chain's CDR3 is CASGLTPDEQYF. CDR3 DNA: TGTGCTAGTGGTTTGACCCCCGACGAGCAGTACTTC.

The CDR3 nucleotides are TGTGCCAGCAGAGCCCCAGCGGGAGCCGAGCAGTACTTC. Encoded protein: CASRAPAGAEQYF. V gene TRBV6-5 combines with J gene TRBJ2-7, with TRBD2 identical over 8 bases. V lost 6 bases to trimming and J lost 6 bases; unmatched junction nucleotides: 7. This CDR3 region has 13 residues. Germline CDR1 MNHEY, CDR2 SVGAGI.

V gene TRBV5-1 combines with J gene TRBJ2-1; 7 nucleotides line up with TRBD2. The CDR3 consists of 16 residues. Germline CDR1 is SGHRS and CDR2 is YFSETQ. The V and J ends lost 0 bases and 4 bases, in that order; junction bases with no gene match: 7. The CDR3 loop reads CASSLGREILYNEQFF. CDR3 coding DNA: TGCGCCAGCAGCTTGGGGCGGGAGATCTTGTACAATGAGCAGTTCTTC.

The chain carries TRBV7-8 and TRBJ2-5; D is ambiguous. V dropped 2 bases and J dropped 1 base, with 11 bases sitting between them. The CDR3 spans 15 residues. The V gene's germline CDR1 is SGHVS and CDR2 FQNEAQ. The CDR3 sequence is CASSLIRVSQETQYF. The CDR3 coding sequence is TGTGCCAGCAGCTTAATTAGAGTTAGCCAAGAGACCCAGTACTTC.

As DNA, the CDR3 is TGTGCCAGCAGCTTTAGCGGGGGCGGGGAGCAGTACTTC. As protein: CASSFSGGGEQYF. V gene TRBV11-2 combines with J gene TRBJ2-7, with 9 bases aligning to TRBD2. The germline CDR1 and CDR2 sequences are SGHAT and FQNNGV. The CDR3 has 13 amino acids. Losses at the gene ends were 3 bases for V and 7 bases for J; bases not matched to a gene: 4.

The V and J genes are TRBV10-1 and TRBJ1-6; D uncertain. Trimming removed 2 bases at V and 9 bases at J, with 11 bases between. The germline V gene has CDR1 WNHNN and CDR2 SYGVQD (reference sequence). This CDR3 comprises 14 residues. This CDR3 reads CASSETSRGSPLHF. CDR3 nucleotides: TGCGCCAGCAGTGAGACATCTCGGGGTTCACCCCTCCACTTT.

V usage is TRBV5-4 and J usage is TRBJ1-5; D uncertain. The CDR3 is 15 residues long. CDR1 SGHNT and CDR2 YYREEE come from the germline V gene (reference sequence). V dropped 0 bases and J dropped 0 bases, with 7 bases sitting between them. The CDR3 sequence is CASSLGRVSNQPQHF. For the CDR3, the DNA is TGTGCCAGCAGCTTGGGGCGGGTTAGCAATCAGCCCCAGCATTTT. The variable domain in full, with the rest retrieved from reference TRBV5-4 and TRBJ1-5, is ETGVTQSPTHLIKTRGQQVTLRCSSQSGHNTVSWYQQALGQGPQFIFQYYREEENGRGNFPPRFSGLQFPNYSSELNVNALELDDSALYLCASSLGRVSNQPQHFGDGTRLSIL.

This sequence joins TRBV4-2 and TRBJ2-1; 11 bases are shared with TRBD2. Germline V lookup: CDR1 LGHNA, CDR2 YNFKEQ. V gave up 1 base and J gave up 2 bases; unmatched junction bases: 7. CDR3 length: 18 residues. The CDR3 DNA reads TGTGCCAGCAGCCAAGTGAGCCTAGCGGGGGGCCCCTACAATGAGCAGTTCTTC. It yields the protein CASSQVSLAGGPYNEQFF.

This CDR3 reads CASRKQASSYEQYF. The CDR3 region has the DNA TGTGCCAGTAGAAAACAGGCGTCCTCCTACGAGCAGTACTTC. J is TRBJ2-7 and V is TRBV19; TRBD1 might be the D (5 bases). Germline V gives CDR1 LNHDA, CDR2 SQIVND (reference sequence). The CDR3 contains 14 residues. Trimming stripped 6 bases from V and 0 bases from J, with 12 bases between.

This sequence joins TRBV10-2 and TRBJ1-2; weak D call: TRBD1 (6 bases). CDR3 length: 16 residues. The V and J ends lost 3 bases and 4 bases respectively, with 18 bases between them. CDR1 and CDR2 (germline): WSHSY, SAAADI. CDR3 nucleotides: TGCGCCAGCAGTGATACACCCGGACAGAACGCCTATGGCTACACCTTC. It encodes CASSDTPGQNAYGYTF.

The table lists this clone with a count of one. The chain links TRBV5-1 to TRBJ1-1, with 10 positions matching TRBD1. This CDR3 is 15 amino acids long. Losses at the gene ends were 1 base for V and 3 bases for J; bases not matched to a gene: 3. Germline V lookup: CDR1 SGHRS, CDR2 YFSETQ. Here the CDR3 DNA reads TGCGCCAGCAGCTTGAGGGGACAGGGGCACACTGAAGCTTTCTTT. Translation: CASSLRGQGHTEAFF.

The genes are TRBV15 and TRBJ2-3, with 16 bases aligning to TRBD2. The germline CDR1 and CDR2 sequences are LNHNV and YYDKDF (reference sequence). J was trimmed by 2 bases and V by 0 bases; bases with no gene match: 11. The CDR3 extends over 21 amino acids. CDR3 DNA sequence: TGTGCCACCAGCAGAGATGGGGGACAAGGGACTAGCGGGAGGGACACAGATACGCAGTATTTT. Its protein product is CATSRDGGQGTSGRDTDTQYF.

The V and J genes are TRBV19 and TRBJ1-3; 7 bases fit TRBD1. The CDR3 is 16 amino acids. Trimming took 4 bases from V and 0 from J; bases not matched to a gene: 6. CDR1 is LNHDA, CDR2 SQIVND, per germline (reference sequence). The CDR3 spells CASSRLGQLSGNTIYF. CDR3 sequence (DNA): TGTGCCAGTAGTAGGTTGGGACAGCTCTCTGGAAACACCATATATTTT.

This sequence joins TRBV11-1 and TRBJ1-1, with D tentatively TRBD1 (6 bases). Trimming removed 4 bases at V and 0 bases at J, with 12 bases between. From germline, CDR1 is SGHAT and CDR2 FQDESV (reference sequence). The CDR3 runs to 15 residues. The CDR3 sequence is CASSSDRSLNTEAFF. The CDR3 DNA follows: TGTGCCAGCAGCTCTGACAGGAGTTTGAACACTGAAGCTTTCTTT.

The chain has TRBV7-9 and TRBJ2-7, with D tentatively TRBD2 (5 bases). The V gene's germline CDR1 is SEHNR and CDR2 FQNEAQ (reference sequence). Trimming removed 0 bases from V and 3 bases from J, with 12 bases in between. The CDR3 consists of 15 residues. The DNA of the CDR3 is TGTGCCAGCAGCTTAGCCTACGCCGGACTCTACGAGCAGTACTTC. This gives the protein CASSLAYAGLYEQYF.

This clone was observed a single time. The gene calls are TRBV7-6 and TRBJ1-2; D unresolved. The CDR3 spans 15 residues. The ends were cut back, 2 bases at V and 4 bases at J, with 14 bases in the middle. Germline assignment: CDR1 SGHVS and CDR2 FNYEAQ. The CDR3 region has the DNA TGTGCCAGCAGCTTAAGTGAAGGGCCCTCCTATGGCTACACCTTC. This gives the protein CASSLSEGPSYGYTF.

Comment on this clone: This CDR3 fails to terminate in the conserved phenylalanine or tryptophan, so it likely reflects a read error. CDR3 nucleotides: TGTGCCAGCAGCCTACAGGGGGCTTGGCAGCCCCAGCATTCT. Translating it yields CASSLQGAWQPQHS. The chain joins TRBV6-1 to TRBJ1-5; 9 bases fit TRBD1. This CDR3 has 14 residues. Unmatched junction bases numbered 7, after V lost 6 bases and J lost 7 bases. Germline V gives CDR1 MNHNS, CDR2 SASEGT.

The chain recombines TRBV5-5 with TRBJ1-4; D unresolved. Germline loops: CDR1 SGHKS, CDR2 YYEKEE (reference sequence). The length of the CDR3 is 16 residues. Trimming took off 0 bases at V and 5 bases at J, with 14 bases between the two ends. CDR3 region: CASSLADSYQNEKLFF. In nucleotides, the CDR3 is TGTGCCAGCAGCTTGGCAGATAGCTACCAAAATGAAAAACTGTTTTTT.

The CDR3 nucleotides are TGTGCCAGCAGCTTGTGGTTGACAGATAGCAATCAGCCCCAGCATTTT. Translating gives CASSLWLTDSNQPQHF. This chain uses TRBV5-6 with TRBJ1-5, with a tentative D call TRBD1 (5 bases). Trimming left V 1 base short and J 0 bases short, with 11 bases between. The CDR3 length is 16 residues. The germline V gene encodes CDR1 SGHDT and CDR2 YYEEEE.

This clone occurred once. V usage is TRBV11-2 and J usage is TRBJ1-1; 9 nucleotides agree with TRBD1. The CDR3 length is 14 residues. Germline trimming cut 4 bases from V and 8 bases from J; bases unmatched to any gene: 8. Germline CDR1 is SGHAT and CDR2 is FQNNGV. CDR3 sequence (DNA): TGTGCCAGCAGCTCTACGACAGGGGGAGTAGAAGCTTTCTTT. This sequence encodes CASSSTTGGVEAFF.

The chain couples TRBV5-1 to TRBJ2-7; 8 positions agree with TRBD2. Trimming removed 3 bases from V and 3 bases from J; junction bases left unmatched: 5. Germline CDR1 SGHRS, CDR2 YFSETQ. This CDR3 is 14 amino acids long. The CDR3 DNA is TGCGCCAGCAGCTCCCTCGGGGGGGACTACGAGCAGTACTTC. Translating it yields CASSSLGGDYEQYF.

This chain uses TRBV7-8 with TRBJ2-1; D uncertain. Looked up from germline, CDR1 is SGHVS and CDR2 is FQNEAQ. The CDR3 is 14 amino acids. The V end was cut by 5 bases, the J end by 1 base, with 9 bases between. This CDR3 is CASSPSSSYNEQFF. The CDR3 coding sequence is TGTGCCAGCAGCCCTAGTTCTTCCTACAATGAGCAGTTCTTC.